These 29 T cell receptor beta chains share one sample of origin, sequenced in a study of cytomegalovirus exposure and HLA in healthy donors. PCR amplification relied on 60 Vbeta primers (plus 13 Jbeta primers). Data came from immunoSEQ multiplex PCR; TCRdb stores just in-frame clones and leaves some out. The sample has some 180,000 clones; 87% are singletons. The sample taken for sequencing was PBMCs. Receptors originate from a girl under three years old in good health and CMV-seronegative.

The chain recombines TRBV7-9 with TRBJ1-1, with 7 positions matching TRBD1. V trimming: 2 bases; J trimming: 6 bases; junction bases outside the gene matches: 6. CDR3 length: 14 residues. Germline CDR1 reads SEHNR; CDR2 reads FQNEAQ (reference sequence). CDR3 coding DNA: TGTGCCAGCAGCTTATCCCAGGGGGTCCCTGAAGCTTTCTTT. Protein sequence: CASSLSQGVPEAFF.

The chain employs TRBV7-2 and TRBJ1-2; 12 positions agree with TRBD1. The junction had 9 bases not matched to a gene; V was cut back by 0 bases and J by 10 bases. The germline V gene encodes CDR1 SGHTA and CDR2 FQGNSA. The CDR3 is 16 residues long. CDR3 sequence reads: CASSLAGTGGNWNYTF. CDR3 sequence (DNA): TGTGCCAGCAGCTTAGCCGGGACAGGGGGCAACTGGAACTACACCTTC.

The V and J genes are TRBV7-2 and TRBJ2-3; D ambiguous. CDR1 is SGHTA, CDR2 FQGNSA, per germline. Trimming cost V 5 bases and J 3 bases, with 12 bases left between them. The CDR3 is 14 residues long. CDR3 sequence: CASSTPPRTDTQYF. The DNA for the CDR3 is TGTGCCAGCAGCACCCCTCCCAGGACAGATACGCAGTATTTT. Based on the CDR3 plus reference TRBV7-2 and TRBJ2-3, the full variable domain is GAGVSQSPSNKVTEKGKDVELRCDPISGHTALYWYRQSLGQGLEFLIYFQGNSAPDKSGLPSDRFSAERTGGSVSTLTIQRTQQEDSAVYLCASSTPPRTDTQYFGPGTRLTVL.

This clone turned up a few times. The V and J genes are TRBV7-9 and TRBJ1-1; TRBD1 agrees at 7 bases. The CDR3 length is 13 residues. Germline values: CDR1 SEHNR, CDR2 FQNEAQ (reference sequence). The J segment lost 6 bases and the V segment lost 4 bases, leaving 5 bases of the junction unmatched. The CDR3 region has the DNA TGTGCCAGCAGCTATAGACAGGGCTCTGAAGCTTTCTTT. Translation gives CASSYRQGSEAFF.

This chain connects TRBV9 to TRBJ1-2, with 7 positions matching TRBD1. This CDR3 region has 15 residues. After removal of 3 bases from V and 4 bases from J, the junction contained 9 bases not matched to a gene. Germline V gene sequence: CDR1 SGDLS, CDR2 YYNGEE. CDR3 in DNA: TGTGCCAGCAGCGCCTGGACAGGCGGTGCCTATGGCTACACCTTC. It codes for CASSAWTGGAYGYTF.

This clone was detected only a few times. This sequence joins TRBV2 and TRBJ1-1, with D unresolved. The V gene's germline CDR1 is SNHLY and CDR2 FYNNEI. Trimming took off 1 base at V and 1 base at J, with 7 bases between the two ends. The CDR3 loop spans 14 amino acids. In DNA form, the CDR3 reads TGTGCCAGCAGTGAAGGGGCGGGGAACACTGAAGCTTTCTTT. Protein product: CASSEGAGNTEAFF.

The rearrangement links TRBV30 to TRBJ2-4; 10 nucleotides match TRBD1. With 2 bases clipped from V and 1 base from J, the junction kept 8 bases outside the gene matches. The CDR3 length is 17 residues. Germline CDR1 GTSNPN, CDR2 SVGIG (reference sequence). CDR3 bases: TGTGCCTGGAGTCCACACCGGGACAGGGGCGCCAAAAACATTCAGTACTTC. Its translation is CAWSPHRDRGAKNIQYF.

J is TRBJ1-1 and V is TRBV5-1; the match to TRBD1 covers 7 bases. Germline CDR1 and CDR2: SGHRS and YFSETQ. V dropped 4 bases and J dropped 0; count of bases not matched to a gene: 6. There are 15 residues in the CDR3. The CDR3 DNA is TGCGCCAGCAGCCTAGGGACAGCTATGAACACTGAAGCTTTCTTT. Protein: CASSLGTAMNTEAFF.

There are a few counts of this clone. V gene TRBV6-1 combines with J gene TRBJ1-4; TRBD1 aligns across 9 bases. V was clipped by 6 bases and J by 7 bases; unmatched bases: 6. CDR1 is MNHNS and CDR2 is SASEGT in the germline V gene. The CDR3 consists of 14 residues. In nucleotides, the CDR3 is TGTGCCAGCAGCTCGACAGGGGGTCTTGAAAAACTGTTTTTT. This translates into CASSSTGGLEKLFF.

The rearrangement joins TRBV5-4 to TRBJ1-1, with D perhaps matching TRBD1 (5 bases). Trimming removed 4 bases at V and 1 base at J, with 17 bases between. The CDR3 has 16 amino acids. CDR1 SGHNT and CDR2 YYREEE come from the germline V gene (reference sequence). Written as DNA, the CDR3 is TGTGCCAGCAGCAACCTTACAGGCCCGAAGAACACTGAAGCTTTCTTT. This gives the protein CASSNLTGPKNTEAFF.

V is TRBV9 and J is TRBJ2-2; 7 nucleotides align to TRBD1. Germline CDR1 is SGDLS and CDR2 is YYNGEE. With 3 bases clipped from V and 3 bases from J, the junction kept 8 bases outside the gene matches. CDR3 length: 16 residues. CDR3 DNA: TGTGCCAGCAGCGCCCCAGGGGGAACGGACACCGGGGAGCTGTTTTTT. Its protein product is CASSAPGGTDTGELFF.

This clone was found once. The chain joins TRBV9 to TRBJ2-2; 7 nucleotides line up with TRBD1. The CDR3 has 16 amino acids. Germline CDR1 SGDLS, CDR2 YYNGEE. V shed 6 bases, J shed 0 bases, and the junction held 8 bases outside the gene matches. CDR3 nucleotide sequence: TGTGCCAGCACCTCTCGACAGGGCGCGAACACCGGGGAGCTGTTTTTT. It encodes CASTSRQGANTGELFF.

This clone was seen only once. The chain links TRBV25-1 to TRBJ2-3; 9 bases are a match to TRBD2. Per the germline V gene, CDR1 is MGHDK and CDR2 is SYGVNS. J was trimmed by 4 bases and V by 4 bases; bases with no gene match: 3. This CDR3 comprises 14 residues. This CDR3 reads CASSVAGGPDTQYF. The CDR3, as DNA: TGTGCCAGCAGTGTGGCGGGAGGGCCAGATACGCAGTATTTT.

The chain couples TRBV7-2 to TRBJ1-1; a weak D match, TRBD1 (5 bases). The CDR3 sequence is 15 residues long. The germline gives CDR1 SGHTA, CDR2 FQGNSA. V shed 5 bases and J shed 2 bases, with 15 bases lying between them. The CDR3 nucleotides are TGTGCCAGCAGCCCCAGTGTGGGGCACAACACTGAAGCTTTCTTT. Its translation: CASSPSVGHNTEAFF. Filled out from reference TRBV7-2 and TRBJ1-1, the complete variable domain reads GAGVSQSPSNKVTEKGKDVELRCDPISGHTALYWYRQSLGQGLEFLIYFQGNSAPDKSGLPSDRFSAERTGGSVSTLTIQRTQQEDSAVYLCASSPSVGHNTEAFFGQGTRLTVV.

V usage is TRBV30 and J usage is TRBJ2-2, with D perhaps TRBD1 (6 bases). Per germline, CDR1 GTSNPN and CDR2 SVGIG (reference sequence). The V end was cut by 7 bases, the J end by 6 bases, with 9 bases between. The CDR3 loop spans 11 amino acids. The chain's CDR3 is CALGQSGELFF. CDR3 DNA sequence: TGTGCCTTAGGACAGTCCGGGGAGCTGTTTTTT.

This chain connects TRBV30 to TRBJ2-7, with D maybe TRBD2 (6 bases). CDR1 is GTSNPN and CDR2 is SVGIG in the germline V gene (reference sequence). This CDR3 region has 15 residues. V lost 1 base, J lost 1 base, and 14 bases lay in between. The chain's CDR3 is CAWSAGGPYSYEQYF. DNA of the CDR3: TGTGCCTGGAGTGCCGGGGGACCGTATTCCTACGAGCAGTACTTC.

In DNA, the CDR3 is TGTGCCAGCTCGGGAGGATCTAACACTGAAGCTTTCTTT. Translation gives CASSGGSNTEAFF. V is TRBV21-1 and J is TRBJ1-1. TRBV21-1 is marked as a pseudogene. The CDR3 consists of 13 residues.

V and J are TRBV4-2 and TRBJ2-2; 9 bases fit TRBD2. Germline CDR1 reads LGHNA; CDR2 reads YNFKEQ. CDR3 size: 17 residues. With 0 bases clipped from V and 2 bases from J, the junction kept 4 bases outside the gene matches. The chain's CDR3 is CASSQEPSGANTGELFF. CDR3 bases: TGTGCCAGCAGCCAAGAGCCTAGCGGGGCTAACACCGGGGAGCTGTTTTTT.

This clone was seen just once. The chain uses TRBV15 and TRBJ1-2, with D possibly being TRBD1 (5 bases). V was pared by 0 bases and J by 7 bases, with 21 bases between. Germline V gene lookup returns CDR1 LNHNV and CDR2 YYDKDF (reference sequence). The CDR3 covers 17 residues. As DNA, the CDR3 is TGTGCCACCAGCAGAGATCTACTGTCGGGCAGGGATGGTGGCTACACCTTC. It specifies CATSRDLLSGRDGGYTF.

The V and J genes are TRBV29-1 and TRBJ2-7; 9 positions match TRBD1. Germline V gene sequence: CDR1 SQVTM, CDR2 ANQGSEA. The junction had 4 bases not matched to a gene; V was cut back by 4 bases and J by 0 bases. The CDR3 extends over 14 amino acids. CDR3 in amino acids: CSVGDRVSSYEQYF. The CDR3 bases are TGCAGCGTTGGGGACAGGGTATCCTCCTACGAGCAGTACTTC.

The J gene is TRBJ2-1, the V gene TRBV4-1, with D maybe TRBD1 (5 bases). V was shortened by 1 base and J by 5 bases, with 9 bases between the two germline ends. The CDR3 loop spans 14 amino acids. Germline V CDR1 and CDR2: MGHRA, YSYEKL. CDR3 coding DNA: TGCGCCAGCAGCCAAGCCGAACAGGACAATGAGCAGTTCTTC. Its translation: CASSQAEQDNEQFF.

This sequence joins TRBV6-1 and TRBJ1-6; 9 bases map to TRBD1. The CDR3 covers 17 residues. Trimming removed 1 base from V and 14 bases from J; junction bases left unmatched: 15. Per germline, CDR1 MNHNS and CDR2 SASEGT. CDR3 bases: TGTGCCAGCAGTGAAGAGGGTGGGACAGGGAGAATGGCATCCCTCCACTTT. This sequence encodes CASSEEGGTGRMASLHF.

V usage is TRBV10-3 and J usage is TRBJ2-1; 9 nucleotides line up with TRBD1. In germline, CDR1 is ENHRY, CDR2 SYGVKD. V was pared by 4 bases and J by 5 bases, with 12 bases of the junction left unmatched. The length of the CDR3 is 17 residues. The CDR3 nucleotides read TGTGCCATCAGTGCTGGGGCGGGGACAGGGATTGACAATGAGCAGTTCTTC. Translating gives CAISAGAGTGIDNEQFF.

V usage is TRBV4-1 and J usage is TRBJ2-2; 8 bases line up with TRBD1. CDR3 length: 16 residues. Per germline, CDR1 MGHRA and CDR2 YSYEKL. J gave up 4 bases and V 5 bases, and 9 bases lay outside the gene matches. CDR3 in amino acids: CASSKPGQDSTGELFF. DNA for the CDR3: TGCGCCAGCAGCAAACCGGGACAGGACTCCACCGGGGAGCTGTTTTTT.

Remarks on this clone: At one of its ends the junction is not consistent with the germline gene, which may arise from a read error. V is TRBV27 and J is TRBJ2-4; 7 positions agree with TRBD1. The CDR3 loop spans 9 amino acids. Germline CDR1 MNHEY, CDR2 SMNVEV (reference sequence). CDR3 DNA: TGTGCCAGCAGTTCCAACAGGGGCTTC. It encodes CASSSNRGF.

CDR3 sequence reads: CAWSLLADTQYF. CDR3 sequence (DNA): TGTGCCTGGAGTTTACTGGCAGATACGCAGTATTTT. V gene TRBV30 combines with J gene TRBJ2-3; D remains unclear. This CDR3 spans 12 amino acids. Germline V gene data show CDR1 as GTSNPN and CDR2 as SVGIG (reference sequence). Trimming pared 2 bases from V and 4 bases from J, leaving 7 bases between.

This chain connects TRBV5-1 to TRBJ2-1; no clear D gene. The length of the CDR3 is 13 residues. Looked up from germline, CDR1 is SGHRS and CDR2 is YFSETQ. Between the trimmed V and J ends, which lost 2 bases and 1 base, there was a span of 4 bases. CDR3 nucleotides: TGCGCCAGCAGCTTCCCTTCCTACAATGAGCAGTTCTTC. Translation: CASSFPSYNEQFF.

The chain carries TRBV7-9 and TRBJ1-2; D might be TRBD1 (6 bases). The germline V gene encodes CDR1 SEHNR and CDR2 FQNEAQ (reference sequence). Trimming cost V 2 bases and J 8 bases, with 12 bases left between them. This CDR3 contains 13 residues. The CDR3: CASSLPQGRGYTF. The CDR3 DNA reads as TGTGCCAGCAGCTTACCACAGGGAAGGGGCTACACCTTC.

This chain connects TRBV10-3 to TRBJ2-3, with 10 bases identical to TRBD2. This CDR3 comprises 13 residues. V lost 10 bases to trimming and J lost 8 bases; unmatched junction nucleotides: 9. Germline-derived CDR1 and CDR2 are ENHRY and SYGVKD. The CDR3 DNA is TGTGCCACCAGGGGGACTAGCGATGGTACGCAGTATTTT. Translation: CATRGTSDGTQYF.